One sample yielded the 9 T cell receptor beta chains listed below, sequenced in a study of technical replicates of blood from several donors (dated by TCRdb to the late 2010s). The library was made by the immunoSEQ multiplex PCR assay. In TCRdb, the immuneACCESS table is reduced to in-frame sequences with V and J assigned. These tables do not hold every clone; where another copy was compared, an unresolved V gene accounts for under half, and the others remain unexplained. This sample gives under 90,000 clones in total; 98% of them show up just once. The ten largest clonotypes hold around 0.15% of the sample. Sequencing was carried out using T cells isolated from PBMCs. Receptor source: a human donor in good health.

This clone has a single count. The chain combines TRBV11-2 with TRBJ2-1; TRBD2 agrees at 11 bases. The CDR3 runs to 15 residues. The V segment lost 2 bases and the J segment 5 bases; nucleotides outside the gene matches: 2. CDR1 SGHAT and CDR2 FQNNGV come from the germline V gene. CDR3 DNA: TGTGCCAGCAGCTTAAAGACTAGCGGGAACAATGAGCAGTTCTTC. Translation gives CASSLKTSGNNEQFF.

V usage is TRBV9 and J usage is TRBJ2-1, with D unclear. The CDR3 sequence is 17 residues long. Germline values: CDR1 SGDLS, CDR2 YYNGEE. Trimming cost V 6 bases and J 0 bases, with 19 bases left between them. In DNA form, the CDR3 reads TGTGCCAGCACCAAAACTTACGAGGTGAGCTCCTACAATGAGCAGTTCTTC. Translated: CASTKTYEVSSYNEQFF.

The chain carries TRBV11-2 and TRBJ1-4; 10 bases align to TRBD1. This CDR3 comprises 16 residues. Germline CDR1 is SGHAT and CDR2 is FQNNGV. Unmatched junction bases numbered 10, after V lost 5 bases and J lost 7 bases. Written as DNA, the CDR3 is TGTGCCAGCAGCCTCTCGGGGGGACAGGGGATTGAAAAACTGTTTTTT. Translating gives CASSLSGGQGIEKLFF.

The chain couples TRBV29-1 to TRBJ1-2, with TRBD1 as a possible D gene (6 bases). CDR1 and CDR2 from the germline V gene are SQVTM and ANQGSEA. Trimming pared 3 bases from V and 4 bases from J, leaving 12 bases between. The CDR3 runs 13 residues. The CDR3, as DNA: TGCAGCGTTGACACCACAGGGTCCTATGGCTACACCTTC. Translating it yields CSVDTTGSYGYTF.

The rearrangement links TRBV6-1 to TRBJ1-1; unclear D gene. V shed 0 bases and J shed 0 bases, with 8 bases lying between them. Germline CDR1 reads MNHNS; CDR2 reads SASEGT. The CDR3 length is 15 residues. CDR3 sequence (DNA): TGTGCCAGCAGTGAAGCGCGGGATATGAACACTGAAGCTTTCTTT. Encoded protein: CASSEARDMNTEAFF.

The rearrangement joins TRBV18 to TRBJ2-3; 9 nucleotides match TRBD2. The CDR3 length is 18 residues. The V gene's germline CDR1 is KGHSH and CDR2 LQKENI. Losses at the gene ends were 4 bases for V and 3 bases for J; bases not matched to a gene: 14. The DNA for the CDR3 is TGTGCCAGCTCACTTCTGCTTTCGAGCGCGGGGGGGACAGATACGCAGTATTTT. Translating it yields CASSLLLSSAGGTDTQYF.

This rearrangement joins TRBV30 to TRBJ1-2; D call uncertain. CDR3 length equals 17 residues. V was shortened by 4 bases and J by 2 bases, with 23 bases between the two germline ends. Germline-derived CDR1 and CDR2 are GTSNPN and SVGIG (reference sequence). DNA for the CDR3: TGTGCCTGGACTTCGTCGAGGTCGGGGAGTGGAAACTATGGCTACACCTTC. Residues: CAWTSSRSGSGNYGYTF.

V is TRBV9 and J is TRBJ2-7, with TRBD2 matching 11 bases. Trimming cost V 4 bases and J 3 bases; bases outside gene matches: 6. The CDR3 spans 15 residues. Germline loops: CDR1 SGDLS, CDR2 YYNGEE. The CDR3 bases are TGTGCCAGCAGCCCGGGGACTAGCGGCGACTACGAGCAGTACTTC. It codes for CASSPGTSGDYEQYF.

V gene TRBV28 combines with J gene TRBJ2-1; 11 nucleotides line up with TRBD2. Germline-derived CDR1 and CDR2 are MDHEN and SYDVKM. The CDR3 consists of 15 residues. J gave up 3 bases and V 6 bases, and 4 bases lay outside the gene matches. The DNA of the CDR3 is TGTGCCAGCAGGACCCTAGCGGGGGGCTACAATGAGCAGTTCTTC. Amino acids: CASRTLAGGYNEQFF.